The T cell receptor (beta chain) under discussion was sequenced for a study of T cells after yellow fever vaccination (dated by TCRdb to between 2018 and 2021). Regarding the complete study: The SMART-Seq v4 Ultra Low Input RNA kit was used to prepare libraries from fractions with low cell numbers. Two healthy male donors made up the cohort, one aged 18 to 29 years and the other aged 30 to 40 years. To track T-cell clones before and after primary and booster YFV17D yellow fever vaccination, bulk TCR alpha and beta repertoires were sequenced longitudinally. Blood was drawn at multiple timepoints before and after primary and secondary immunization, with bulk PBMC replicates and cell subsets isolated. Broad study findings and their caveats: Because the study included only a couple of donors, the extent to which the findings can be generalized is limited. Most clones expanded after primary vaccination were re-detected after the booster (almost 98% of CD4 and approximately 85% of CD8), suggesting broad memory maintenance. A small fraction of clonotypes appeared in both the CD4 and CD8 compartments, likely as a result of convergent recombination. Compared with the primary T-cell response, the secondary T-cell response was faster but weaker, reaching its peak on day 5 rather than on day 15. FACS-sorted repertoires could contain abundant contaminating clonotypes from the bulk population, so computational filtering was required.

The treatment or condition label here, explained by the study, means: live attenuated yellow fever vaccine strain. A standard Ficoll-Paque protocol was used to isolate PBMCs from peripheral blood. CD4 and CD8 T-cell fractions were isolated with Dynabeads CD4 and CD8 positive selection kits. RNA was extracted with TriZol from bulk PBMCs, CD4 and CD8 fractions, and dextramer-positive and dextramer-negative fractions. A few counts support this clonotype. It has no known antigen specificity. No base-level quality is on record; no much larger clone is a single base apart. The sequencer was an Illumina NovaSeq 6000. TCR cDNA was synthesized by 5'RACE template switching, through which a universal primer site and unique molecular identifiers were introduced. Priming for cDNA synthesis came from both the TCR alpha and TCR beta constant segments. Library amplification used two PCR steps, and the second PCR step added sample barcodes and sequencing adapters. Libraries were sequenced on Illumina HiSeq 2500 (2x100 bp) or NovaSeq (2x150 bp). Turning to the authors' computational methods: Reads were demultiplexed and collapsed into UMI consensus sequences with MIGEC, and V(D)J alignment was performed with MiXCR. Vaccine-responding clonotypes were defined with edgeR using replicate PBMC samples, requiring FDR below 0.01 and a log2 fold change above 5 up to day 15. Bulk clonotypes were assigned CD4 or CD8 identity according to which sequenced CD4 or CD8 repertoire held them at higher abundance. TCRdb reprocessed the public reads (quality trimming at Q25 with fastp, clone calling with MiXCR) and kept in-frame beta chains. Each entry merges the rows of one CDR3 protein and shows their most common DNA and genes. TCRdb's processing, not the authors', yielded these V and J calls. The sample contains 250,000 to 300,000 distinct CDR3 sequences, 8.7% of them found a single time. Around 3.3% of the sample rests with the top ten.

This sample comprised CD4+ T cells sorted from PBMCs, obtained 5 days after the yellow fever booster vaccination. This TCR was recovered from a man younger than 35 who received the YFV17D yellow fever vaccine.

The nucleotides read TGTGCCAGCAGTTACTCACCAGGGGCAGGAAACACCATATATTTT. Its protein reads: CASSYSPGAGNTIYF. The chain joins TRBV6-5 to TRBJ1-3; a weak D assignment points to TRBD1 (6 bases agree). For CDR1 and CDR2, the germline V gene lists MNHEY and SVGAGI. V loses 0 bases of germline sequence and J loses 4 bases, and the interval between the two ends is 10 bases. The CDR3, from cysteine to phenylalanine, totals 15 residues. The only DNA kept is the CDR3, 45 bases in frame from the first base.